What follows is one T cell receptor (beta chain) and its context. Its antigen is unidentified. The missing CDR3 end, 3 residues past where the read stops, is filled in from the germline J gene. The entry originates in a study of T cells in women clearing cervical HPV infection. Study results and caveats: TRBV6-7 abundance was lower in cases than controls (around 0.1% versus 0.15%). Combining TCR richness with V gene abundances gave roughly 0.84 AUC. It is unknown whether associations predate infection; no effector/memory or HPV-specific sorting.

TCRdb's copy holds only in-frame clones and misses some; the assay was immunoSEQ multiplex PCR. The sample has tens of thousands of clones, and its top ten clones hold approximately 0.98%. Cervical HPV DNA detected by MY09/MY11 PCR, typed by dot-blot. The junction had 8 bases not matched to a gene; V was cut back by 0 bases and J by 7 bases. This CDR3 spans 15 amino acids. Germline V gene lookup returns CDR1 DFQATT and CDR2 SNEGSKA (reference sequence). V is TRBV20-1 and J is TRBJ2-1; TRBD2 matches 8 bases. The source is a woman aged 18 to 75 with a cervical HPV16 infection that either progressed to CIN3+ or cleared (not recorded which). Sequencing used blood buffy coat. CDR3 sequence reads: CSARDIGGGQNEQFF. Partial CDR3 DNA: TGCAGTGCTAGAGATATCGGGGGGGGTCAGAATGAG.